Here is one TCR beta chain with its context. Its antigen is undetermined. The V and J ends lost 2 bases and 8 bases respectively, with 16 bases between them. This CDR3 region has 15 residues. Germline V gene sequence: CDR1 KGHSH, CDR2 LQKENI. Here immunoSEQ multiplex PCR was the method, and the copy in TCRdb shows in-frame clones only, minus some. Of some 90,000 clones in the sample, roughly 87% were seen once. This specimen comes from a study of radiotherapy plus CTLA-4 blockade in lung cancer. The wider study: Objective responses were seen in about a sixth of patients, disease control in less than 40%.

Study-level findings and limits: After radiotherapy and ipilimumab, tumor-derived clones expanded in peripheral blood.

Focal radiation plus CTLA-4 blockade with ipilimumab was administered to patients who had chemo-refractory metastatic non-small-cell lung cancer. The sequence was collected from a human donor with non-small cell lung cancer who had stable disease on radiotherapy plus ipilimumab. The chain joins TRBV18 to TRBJ2-4; D perhaps matches TRBD2 (6 bases). Sequences were derived from peripheral blood, sampled from a patient treated with radiotherapy plus ipilimumab. The CDR3 is CASSPGGGSRDIQYF. In DNA, the CDR3 is TGTGCCAGCTCACCAGGGGGAGGCTCTAGGGACATTCAGTACTTC.